This T cell receptor beta chain was obtained from a study of shared clonotypes between healthy human individuals. General observations from the study: Naive subsets typically showed greater estimated richness than memory subsets. Inspection by rarefaction showed sorted-subset sequencing to be incomplete despite large depth. It was the non-shared clonotypes that had lower generation probabilities than clonotypes shared by all four donors.

Notes on this clone: As yet, its antigen is unknown.

Trimming shortened V by 6 bases and J by 6 bases, and 12 bases separated the two germline ends. The V gene's germline CDR1 is MGHDK and CDR2 SYGVNS. The CDR3 runs 13 residues. The repertoire was sequenced with immunoSEQ multiplex PCR; TCRdb's copy has only in-frame clones and lacks some. Of 100,000 to 130,000 clones detected, 68% appear once; the ten largest clones hold about 25%. The clonotype was recovered from a woman aged 25 to 45 in good health. The sample consisted of memory CD8+ T cells sorted from blood. The subset here: CD45RO+ cells pooled with CCR7-negative TemRA cells. The gene calls are TRBV25-1 and TRBJ1-5; D is possibly TRBD1 (6 bases). CDR3: CASSGGAGQPQHF. The CDR3 DNA reads TGTGCCAGCAGCGGGGGGGCGGGTCAGCCCCAGCATTTT.